The 16 T cell receptor beta chains below were found in one sample sequenced in a study of blood T cell repertoires in COVID-19. Using immunoSEQ multiplex PCR, the repertoire was profiled, and TCRdb retains in-frame clones only, with some absent. The sample holds about 80,000 clones, around 80% seen once. The sequenced sample was peripheral blood. The receptors here all came from a man aged 55 to 70 with acute or convalescent COVID-19.

This clone has a single count. The chain carries TRBV15 and TRBJ1-2; D gene ambiguous. Trimming took off 2 bases at V and 1 base at J, with 8 bases between the two ends. In germline, CDR1 is LNHNV, CDR2 YYDKDF (reference sequence). This CDR3 is 14 amino acids long. The CDR3 spells CATSRQTVNYGYTF. The CDR3 DNA follows: TGTGCCACCAGCAGACAAACAGTTAACTATGGCTACACCTTC.

The table lists this clone with a count of one. This chain's CDR3 is CASRAGTLNQPQHF. CDR3 coding DNA: TGTGCCAGCAGGGCCGGGACACTCAATCAGCCCCAGCATTTT. V and J are TRBV2 and TRBJ1-5, with D possibly being TRBD1 (6 bases). The CDR3 consists of 14 residues. The germline V gene has CDR1 SNHLY and CDR2 FYNNEI. Trimming left V 6 bases short and J 3 bases short, with 12 bases between. Full variable domain (outside the CDR3, taken from reference TRBV2 and TRBJ1-5): EPEVTQTPSHQVTQMGQEVILRCVPISNHLYFYWYRQILGQKVEFLVSFYNNEISEKSEIFDDQFSVERPDGSNFTLKIRSTKLEDSAMYFCASRAGTLNQPQHFGDGTRLSIL.

The chain combines TRBV7-9 with TRBJ2-1, with D perhaps TRBD1 (7 bases). The CDR3 has 15 amino acids. Germline CDR1 and CDR2: SEHNR and FQNEAQ (reference sequence). Trimming shortened V by 4 bases and J by 5 bases, and 15 bases separated the two germline ends. CDR3 bases: TGTGCCAGCAGCTCCAGGACAGGAGGGGACAATGAGCAGTTCTTC. Translated, it gives CASSSRTGGDNEQFF.

This clone was seen once. The rearrangement joins TRBV19 to TRBJ2-2, with 9 bases that match TRBD2. CDR1 and CDR2 from the germline V gene are LNHDA and SQIVND (reference sequence). Germline trimming cut 5 bases from V and 5 bases from J; bases unmatched to any gene: 9. The CDR3 contains 16 residues. For the CDR3, the DNA is TGTGCCAGTAGTGACCCAGCGGGGGGCGTAACCGGGGAGCTGTTTTTT. This translates into CASSDPAGGVTGELFF.

CDR3 in DNA: TGCGCCAGCAGCACGGGACAGGGGGTTGATCAGCCCCAGCATTTT. Translated, it gives CASSTGQGVDQPQHF. J is TRBJ1-5 and V is TRBV5-1; 11 bases agree with TRBD1. Germline V lookup: CDR1 SGHRS, CDR2 YFSETQ. This CDR3 region has 15 residues. The V gene end was trimmed by 4 bases and the J gene end by 5 bases; junction bases not matched to a gene: 5.

The chain employs TRBV10-3 and TRBJ1-1, with a tentative D call TRBD1 (5 bases). V was clipped by 2 bases and J by 6 bases, with 10 bases between them. The CDR3 runs 13 residues. Germline CDR1 ENHRY, CDR2 SYGVKD. CDR3 sequence: CAISERGVSEAFF. CDR3 sequence (DNA): TGTGCCATCAGTGAGCGGGGGGTCTCTGAAGCTTTCTTT.

The gene calls are TRBV11-2 and TRBJ2-7; 10 nucleotides line up with TRBD2. The germline V gene encodes CDR1 SGHAT and CDR2 FQNNGV. CDR3 length: 15 residues. V was clipped by 0 bases and J by 6 bases; unmatched bases: 5. CDR3 DNA: TGTGCCAGCAGCTTAGATCCTAGCGGGAGATTCGAGCAGTACTTC. Protein product: CASSLDPSGRFEQYF. The entire variable domain, with the rest obtained from reference TRBV11-2 and TRBJ2-7, is as follows: EAGVAQSPRYKIIEKRQSVAFWCNPISGHATLYWYQQILGQGPKLLIQFQNNGVVDDSQLPKDRFSAERLKGVDSTLKIQPAKLEDSAVYLCASSLDPSGRFEQYFGPGTRLTVT.

This clone occurred a few times. V and J are TRBV28 and TRBJ1-2, with D tentatively TRBD1 (5 bases). V was cut by 3 bases and J by 4 bases, with 6 bases left in between. The CDR3 is made up of 12 amino acids. Looked up from germline, CDR1 is MDHEN and CDR2 is SYDVKM. The CDR3, as DNA: TGTGCCAGCAGTTTTAGGGGCTATGGCTACACCTTC. It is translated as CASSFRGYGYTF.

The V and J genes are TRBV11-2 and TRBJ2-1, with TRBD1 matching 9 bases. Germline values: CDR1 SGHAT, CDR2 FQNNGV. J gave up 8 bases and V 4 bases, and 6 bases lay outside the gene matches. The CDR3 contains 14 residues. CDR3 sequence reads: CASSSNRGLYEQFF. The CDR3 DNA follows: TGTGCCAGCAGCTCCAACAGGGGGCTATATGAGCAGTTCTTC. Full variable domain (missing parts from reference TRBV11-2 and TRBJ2-1): EAGVAQSPRYKIIEKRQSVAFWCNPISGHATLYWYQQILGQGPKLLIQFQNNGVVDDSQLPKDRFSAERLKGVDSTLKIQPAKLEDSAVYLCASSSNRGLYEQFFGPGTRLTVL.

Only one count was recorded for this clone. The chain uses TRBV5-4 and TRBJ2-5, with 8 bases identical to TRBD1. Germline CDR1 reads SGHNT; CDR2 reads YYREEE (reference sequence). The V segment lost 4 bases and the J segment 1 base; nucleotides outside the gene matches: 3. The CDR3 sequence is 14 residues long. The CDR3 DNA follows: TGTGCCAGCAGCCAACAGGGGGGCCAAGAGACCCAGTACTTC. Protein product: CASSQQGGQETQYF.

This clone has more than one count but fewer than ten. The gene calls are TRBV11-2 and TRBJ2-7; 9 positions match TRBD2. Germline V gene sequence: CDR1 SGHAT, CDR2 FQNNGV. This CDR3 spans 17 amino acids. V lost 1 base, J lost 1 base, and 8 bases stayed unmatched. The CDR3 is CASSLAGLAGRSYEQYF. CDR3 DNA sequence: TGTGCCAGCAGCTTAGCTGGGCTAGCGGGAAGGTCCTACGAGCAGTACTTC.

V and J are TRBV6-2 or TRBV6-3 and TRBJ2-7; 7 nucleotides line up with TRBD2. This CDR3 contains 14 residues. V was clipped by 4 bases and J by 6 bases; unmatched bases: 9. Germline CDR1 MNHEY, CDR2 SVGEGT. The CDR3 here is CASSSGLVLGEQYF. CDR3 bases: TGTGCCAGCAGTTCTGGACTAGTTCTCGGCGAGCAGTACTTC.

This chain links TRBV19 with TRBJ2-5; 11 bases match TRBD2. CDR3 length: 17 residues. The V gene's germline CDR1 is LNHDA and CDR2 SQIVND (reference sequence). The V and J ends lost 5 bases and 1 base, in that order; junction bases with no gene match: 9. CDR3 region: CASSRYLAGGFQETQYF. The CDR3 DNA follows: TGTGCCAGTAGTCGATACCTAGCGGGGGGATTCCAAGAGACCCAGTACTTC.

The J gene is TRBJ2-5, the V gene TRBV11-3, with D possibly TRBD2 on 6 matching bases. The germline CDR1 and CDR2 sequences are SGHNT and YENEEA. V was trimmed by 4 bases and J by 13 bases, leaving 19 bases between them. CDR3 length equals 13 residues. CDR3 in amino acids: CASSSPRGLGAYF. CDR3 DNA sequence: TGTGCCAGCAGCTCCCCCCGGGGACTTGGGGCGTACTTC.

This chain connects TRBV7-2 to TRBJ1-1; 9 bases map to TRBD1. With 1 base clipped from V and 5 bases from J, the junction kept 5 bases outside the gene matches. The CDR3 is 15 residues long. The germline V gene has CDR1 SGHTA and CDR2 FQGNSA. The CDR3, as DNA: TGTGCCAGCAGCTTAGAGGGGACAGGGTGGACTGAAGCTTTCTTT. Translating gives CASSLEGTGWTEAFF.

The chain uses TRBV2 and TRBJ2-2, with D possibly matching TRBD1 (5 bases). Germline CDR1 SNHLY, CDR2 FYNNEI. The CDR3 has 15 amino acids. The V gene lost 2 bases and the J gene lost 6 bases, with 13 bases spanning the gap. DNA of the CDR3: TGTGCCAGCAGTGAAAACCAAGGGGTGGCCGGGGAGCTGTTTTTT. Protein: CASSENQGVAGELFF.